The 27 T cell receptor beta chains below all came from one sample that was sequenced in a study of cytomegalovirus exposure and HLA in healthy donors. PCR employed 60 Vbeta and 13 Jbeta primers. TCRdb's table, derived via immunoSEQ multiplex PCR, lists solely in-frame clones and lacks some. The sample has over 150,000 clones, roughly 81% seen once; the top ten hold about 13%. What was sequenced was PBMCs. The receptors shown here come from a woman between 45 and 60 years old in good health and CMV-seronegative.

The chain recombines TRBV15 with TRBJ1-1; D gene unclear. Germline-derived CDR1 and CDR2 are LNHNV and YYDKDF (reference sequence). The V gene lost 5 bases and the J gene lost 2 bases, with 15 bases spanning the gap. The CDR3 is made up of 15 amino acids. As DNA, the CDR3 is TGTGCCACCAGCCTACGGAGGGATCTAAACACTGAAGCTTTCTTT. The encoded protein is CATSLRRDLNTEAFF.

The chain is built from TRBV10-1 and TRBJ2-7; 9 bases agree with TRBD1. Germline V gene data show CDR1 as WNHNN and CDR2 as SYGVQD (reference sequence). V was pared by 2 bases and J by 6 bases, with 5 bases of the junction left unmatched. There are 14 residues in the CDR3. This chain's CDR3 is CASSEVGQGREQYF. The CDR3 DNA reads TGCGCCAGCAGTGAGGTTGGACAGGGGCGCGAGCAGTACTTC.

V gene TRBV28 combines with J gene TRBJ2-5, with D possibly matching TRBD1 (6 bases). The ends were cut back, 3 bases at V and 11 bases at J, with 16 bases in the middle. Germline CDR1 reads MDHEN; CDR2 reads SYDVKM. The CDR3 is 13 residues long. The CDR3: CASSLRGGREQYF. The CDR3 coding sequence is TGTGCCAGCAGTTTGAGAGGGGGTAGGGAGCAGTACTTC.

The chain combines TRBV2 with TRBJ1-2, with 8 bases matching TRBD1. V shed 6 bases and J 2 bases; nucleotides not matched to a gene: 8. The germline CDR1 and CDR2 sequences are SNHLY and FYNNEI. The CDR3 consists of 15 residues. In DNA form, the CDR3 reads TGTGCCAGCAGGACAACAGGGGGTACGAACTATGGCTACACCTTC. Protein sequence: CASRTTGGTNYGYTF.

The CDR3 coding sequence is TGTGCCAGCACCCTAAAAGAGGGAGGTAAGCAGTACTTC. Translating gives CASTLKEGGKQYF. The V call is TRBV28, the J call TRBJ2-7; a weak D match, TRBD2 (6 bases). The V gene's germline CDR1 is MDHEN and CDR2 SYDVKM. V dropped 7 bases and J dropped 8 bases, with 18 bases sitting between them. The CDR3 has 13 amino acids.

The rearrangement uses TRBV5-6 and TRBJ1-2; tentative D call: TRBD1 (6 bases). Deletions cut 5 bases from V and 4 bases from J, with 12 bases between. Looked up from germline, CDR1 is SGHDT and CDR2 is YYEEEE. The CDR3 has 13 residues. The CDR3 sequence is CASRGRGFYGYTF. CDR3 coding DNA: TGTGCCAGCAGGGGCAGGGGTTTCTATGGCTACACCTTC.

This clone was recorded a few times. The chain links TRBV5-4 to TRBJ2-5, with a weak D call TRBD2 (7 bases). Germline V gene lookup returns CDR1 SGHNT and CDR2 YYREEE (reference sequence). The ends were cut back, 6 bases at V and 1 base at J, with 19 bases in the middle. This CDR3 has 16 amino acids. The CDR3 is CASTHTGRGSQETQYF. In nucleotides, the CDR3 is TGTGCCAGCACACACACGGGGAGGGGGTCCCAAGAGACCCAGTACTTC.

This sequence joins TRBV6-5 and TRBJ2-2, with TRBD2 matching over 7 bases. The CDR3 consists of 15 residues. CDR1 MNHEY and CDR2 SVGAGI come from the germline V gene. Trimming took 6 bases from V and 4 from J; bases not matched to a gene: 8. The CDR3 protein is CASSRGASGTGELFF. The CDR3 DNA reads TGTGCCAGCAGCCGTGGTGCTAGCGGCACCGGGGAGCTGTTTTTT.

The CDR3 DNA follows: TGTGCCAGCAGCCAAGGAGAGAGGAACACTGAAGCTTTCTTT. Protein sequence: CASSQGERNTEAFF. The chain combines TRBV14 with TRBJ1-1; D uncertain. The CDR3 is made up of 14 amino acids. Trimming cost V 1 base and J 1 base, with 7 bases left between them. Looked up from germline, CDR1 is SGHDN and CDR2 is FVKESK.

This sequence joins TRBV25-1 and TRBJ2-1; D might be TRBD2 (6 bases). Germline assignment: CDR1 MGHDK and CDR2 SYGVNS. This CDR3 contains 14 residues. Trimming removed 8 bases from V and 6 bases from J, with 17 bases in between. This CDR3 reads CASERDSLANEQFF. CDR3 sequence (DNA): TGTGCCAGCGAACGGGACTCCCTTGCCAATGAGCAGTTCTTC.

This clone has a single count. This same CDR3 is encoded by further DNA sequences in the sample. The rearrangement joins TRBV5-1 to TRBJ2-5; a weak D match, TRBD1 (6 bases). This CDR3 has 13 residues. V was shortened by 2 bases and J by 2 bases, with 7 bases between the two germline ends. CDR1 and CDR2 (germline): SGHRS, YFSETQ. The CDR3 DNA follows: TGCGCCAGCAGCTTACAGGGACAAGAGACCCAGTACTTC. It encodes CASSLQGQETQYF.

V usage is TRBV5-1 and J usage is TRBJ1-1; 8 nucleotides agree with TRBD1. V gave up 1 base and J gave up 4 bases; unmatched junction bases: 6. Per germline, CDR1 SGHRS and CDR2 YFSETQ. CDR3 size: 15 residues. In nucleotides, the CDR3 is TGCGCCAGCAGCTTGAGCCAGGGGGCGAGCACTGAAGCTTTCTTT. This codes for CASSLSQGASTEAFF.

The rearrangement uses TRBV11-3 and TRBJ2-3; TRBD2 matches 7 bases. The germline gives CDR1 SGHNT, CDR2 YENEEA. The junction had 10 bases not matched to a gene; V was cut back by 0 bases and J by 4 bases. CDR3 length equals 17 residues. The chain's CDR3 is CASSLDRRTSYADTQYF. CDR3 bases: TGTGCCAGCAGCTTAGATCGAAGGACTAGTTACGCAGATACGCAGTATTTT.

A note on this clone: One end of the junction varies from germline; a read error may be responsible. This rearrangement joins TRBV4-2 to TRBJ1-4; D possibly corresponds to TRBD1 (6 bases). The CDR3 runs 15 residues. CDR1 and CDR2 (germline): LGHNA, YNFKEQ. In DNA, the CDR3 is TGTACCAGCAGCCAAGCCGACAGGTATAATGAAAAACTGTTTTTT. Protein: CTSSQADRYNEKLFF.

This clone was found once. The chain joins TRBV7-2 to TRBJ2-7, with 9 bases that match TRBD1. This CDR3 comprises 15 residues. J lost 5 bases, V lost 6 bases, and 11 bases had no gene match. Germline V CDR1 and CDR2: SGHTA, FQGNSA. The CDR3 coding sequence is TGTGCCAGCAGACGCACAGGGGGCCCTAGGGACGAGCAGTACTTC. It is translated as CASRRTGGPRDEQYF.

The V and J genes are TRBV14 and TRBJ1-3; D remains unclear. The V end was cut by 10 bases, the J end by 1 base, with 17 bases between. The CDR3 extends over 15 amino acids. The germline CDR1 and CDR2 sequences are SGHDN and FVKESK. CDR3 in DNA: TGTGCCACCTCAATGCGCGGCACATCTGGAAACACCATATATTTT. Its protein product is CATSMRGTSGNTIYF.

This chain connects TRBV6-6 to TRBJ2-2; weak D call: TRBD1 (6 bases). V lost 0 bases, J lost 1 base, and 6 bases lay in between. The CDR3 spans 15 residues. The germline CDR1 and CDR2 sequences are MNHNY and SVGAGI (reference sequence). CDR3 residues: CASSYSGQNTGELFF. The CDR3 bases are TGTGCCAGCAGTTACTCGGGACAGAACACCGGGGAGCTGTTTTTT.

The CDR3 DNA sequence: TGTGCCAGCAACGAGGAGAGATACGAGCAGTACTTC. Protein sequence: CASNEERYEQYF. The rearrangement joins TRBV6-6 to TRBJ2-5; D unclear. The end of the DNA fits TRBJ2-7 better, so the J call may be wrong. The CDR3 contains 12 residues. Per the germline V gene, CDR1 is MNHNY and CDR2 is SVGAGI (reference sequence).

The chain joins TRBV18 to TRBJ2-1, with D possibly TRBD2 on 6 matching bases. V was trimmed by 4 bases and J by 7 bases, leaving 11 bases between them. The CDR3 loop spans 13 amino acids. Germline lookup yields CDR1 KGHSH and CDR2 LQKENI. CDR3: CASSQGRNNEQFF. The DNA for the CDR3 is TGTGCCAGCTCACAAGGGAGGAATAATGAGCAGTTCTTC.

On this clone: Other DNA sequences in the same sample also yield this CDR3. The rearrangement joins TRBV5-6 to TRBJ1-5; D remains unclear. From germline, CDR1 is SGHDT and CDR2 YYEEEE. V was shortened by 1 base and J by 1 base, with 6 bases between the two germline ends. The CDR3 is made up of 14 amino acids. For the CDR3, the DNA is TGTGCCAGCAGCTTGAGAGGGAGCAATCAGCCCCAGCATTTT. Amino acid sequence: CASSLRGSNQPQHF.

J is TRBJ1-1 and V is TRBV4-1; D call uncertain. The V gene lost 1 base and the J gene lost 1 base, with 4 bases spanning the gap. Germline loops: CDR1 MGHRA, CDR2 YSYEKL. The CDR3 has 13 amino acids. CDR3 sequence reads: CASSQVQNTEAFF. CDR3 sequence (DNA): TGCGCCAGCAGCCAAGTCCAGAACACTGAAGCTTTCTTT.

V gene TRBV6-6 combines with J gene TRBJ1-1; 9 nucleotides match TRBD1. CDR1 is MNHNY and CDR2 is SVGAGI in the germline V gene (reference sequence). V lost 9 bases to trimming and J lost 4 bases; unmatched junction nucleotides: 3. The CDR3 is made up of 12 amino acids. The CDR3 loop reads CASQTGGTEAFF. The CDR3 DNA follows: TGTGCCAGTCAGACAGGGGGCACTGAAGCTTTCTTT.

The genes are TRBV12-5 and TRBJ2-7; 8 bases match TRBD1. The CDR3 is 13 amino acids. Trimming took 4 bases from V and 3 from J; bases not matched to a gene: 2. Germline loops: CDR1 LGHNT, CDR2 FRNRAP. This CDR3 reads CASGSDRGYEQYF. For the CDR3, the DNA is TGTGCTAGTGGTTCCGACAGGGGCTACGAGCAGTACTTC.

The rearrangement joins TRBV18 to TRBJ1-3; D might be TRBD1 (5 bases). Germline lookup yields CDR1 KGHSH and CDR2 LQKENI. The CDR3 loop spans 15 amino acids. Trimming pared 3 bases from V and 2 bases from J, leaving 11 bases between. The CDR3 loop is CASSPEGVAGNTIYF. The CDR3, as DNA: TGTGCCAGCTCACCGGAAGGGGTCGCTGGAAACACCATATATTTT.

The CDR3 DNA is TGTGCCAGCAGCTCCCGGACAGGGTGGGGGGAGACCCAGTACTTC. This gives the protein CASSSRTGWGETQYF. The chain uses TRBV7-2 and TRBJ2-5, with 8 bases lining up with TRBD1. V lost 4 bases, J lost 5 bases, and 9 bases stayed unmatched. CDR1 and CDR2 (germline): SGHTA, FQGNSA. The CDR3 totals 15 residues.

This clone was observed once. The genes are TRBV28 and TRBJ2-3, with TRBD1 identical over 7 bases. Germline V gene sequence: CDR1 MDHEN, CDR2 SYDVKM. Trimming at V came to 4 bases and at J to 6 bases, leaving 10 bases not matched to a gene. CDR3 length: 15 residues. The CDR3 here is CASSSNRGRPDTQYF. The CDR3 DNA reads as TGTGCCAGCAGTTCGAACAGGGGCCGGCCGGATACGCAGTATTTT.

The V gene is TRBV7-2, the J gene TRBJ1-1, with D maybe TRBD1 (6 bases). The V and J ends lost 6 bases and 4 bases respectively, with 24 bases between them. The CDR3 totals 17 residues. CDR1 and CDR2 (germline): SGHTA, FQGNSA. The CDR3, as DNA: TGTGCCAGCAGAGCCCCCTCTGGCAGGGGAGTAGGCACTGAAGCTTTCTTT. This encodes CASRAPSGRGVGTEAFF.